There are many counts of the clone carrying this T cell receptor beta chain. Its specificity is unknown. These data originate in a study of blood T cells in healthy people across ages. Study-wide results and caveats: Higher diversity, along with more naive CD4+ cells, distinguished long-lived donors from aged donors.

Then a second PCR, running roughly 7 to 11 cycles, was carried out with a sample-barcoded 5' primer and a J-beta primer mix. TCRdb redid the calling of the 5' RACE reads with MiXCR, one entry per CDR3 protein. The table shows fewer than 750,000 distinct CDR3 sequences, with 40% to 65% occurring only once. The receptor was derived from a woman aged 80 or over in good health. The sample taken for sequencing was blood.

The CDR3 nucleotides read TGCGCCAGCAGCTTGGTAAGGTCGGAGACCCAGTACTTC. Its protein product is CASSLVRSETQYF. The chain is built from TRBV5-1 and TRBJ2-5, with no clear D. CDR3 size: 13 residues. Trimming cost V 0 bases and J 5 bases, with 8 bases left between them. CDR1 and CDR2 from the germline V gene are SGHRS and YFSETQ. The full variable domain, completed using reference TRBV5-1 and TRBJ2-5, is KAGVTQTPRYLIKTRGQQVTLSCSPISGHRSVSWYQQTPGQGLQFLFEYFSETQRNKGNFPGRFSGRQFSNSRSEMNVSTLELGDSALYLCASSLVRSETQYFGPGTRLLVL.